The present T cell receptor (beta chain) was sequenced within a study of cytomegalovirus exposure and HLA in healthy donors. Findings and limits, study-wide: As a later analysis showed, several of the most significant clusters appeared to be linked to common viral pathogens. A later analysis linked a missense DCLRE1C variant to TCR beta V- and J-gene trimming. In terms of immune exposure information, only CMV serostatus was available. In a later analysis, an Asian-associated ancestry cluster reportedly showed fewer N-insertions than the approximately 610-donor mean.

CDR3 length equals 15 residues. Trimming took 4 bases from V and 0 from J; bases not matched to a gene: 2. Per the germline V gene, CDR1 is SGDLS and CDR2 is YYNGEE. The PCR used 60 Vbeta and 13 Jbeta primers. This table comes from immunoSEQ multiplex PCR, and its TCRdb copy is limited to in-frame clones, with some not included. The repertoire consists of 170,000 or so clones, with around 81% occurring once and the leading ten covering 2% to 2.5%. This clone was detected a few times. Its antigen is unidentified. V usage is TRBV9 and J usage is TRBJ2-1; 9 bases line up with TRBD2. The sequencing sample was made of PBMCs. The TCR comes from a woman aged 25-40 years in good health and CMV-seronegative. The CDR3 DNA reads TGTGCCAGCAGCCTTAGCGGGAGCTCCTACAATGAGCAGTTCTTC. Translated: CASSLSGSSYNEQFF.